This T cell receptor beta chain is drawn from a study of T cell responses to AZD1222 COVID-19 vaccine. The CDR3 consists of 13 residues. TCRdb's table, derived via immunoSEQ multiplex PCR, lists solely in-frame clones and lacks some. Of 150,000 to 200,000 clones in the sample, about 91% were seen once. This TCR was recovered from an adult who received the AZD1222 COVID-19 vaccine. V and J are TRBV12-2 and TRBJ2-1. TRBV12-2 represents a pseudogene. This sample comprised peripheral blood, obtained 28 days after the second AZD1222 dose. CDR3: CASRFCQLNEQFF. CDR3 coding DNA: TGTGCAAGTCGCTTCTGTCAGCTTAATGAGCAGTTCTTC.